This TCR beta chain was found in a study of T cell responses to AZD1222 COVID-19 vaccine. Study-wide points: In the spike-specific TCR repertoire, nearly half reportedly target unmutated variant regions.

Notes on this clone: Its antigen is currently unknown.

Sequenced by immunoSEQ multiplex PCR; TCRdb stores in-frame clones only, minus some. The data show roughly 180,000 clones, with over 75% seen just once and 6.5% to 7% held by the top ten. V was cut by 4 bases and J by 3 bases, with 10 bases left in between. The CDR3 has 13 amino acids. Germline V gives CDR1 SGDLS, CDR2 YYNGEE. This clonotype originated in an adult in good health. The chain combines TRBV9 with TRBJ2-5; the D call may be TRBD1 or TRBD2 (7 bases each). Sequenced here: peripheral blood, sampled on day 0 of AZD1222 vaccination. Here the CDR3 DNA reads TGTGCCAGCAGCCCAGGGGGGGAAGAGACCCAGTACTTC. Residues: CASSPGGEETQYF.